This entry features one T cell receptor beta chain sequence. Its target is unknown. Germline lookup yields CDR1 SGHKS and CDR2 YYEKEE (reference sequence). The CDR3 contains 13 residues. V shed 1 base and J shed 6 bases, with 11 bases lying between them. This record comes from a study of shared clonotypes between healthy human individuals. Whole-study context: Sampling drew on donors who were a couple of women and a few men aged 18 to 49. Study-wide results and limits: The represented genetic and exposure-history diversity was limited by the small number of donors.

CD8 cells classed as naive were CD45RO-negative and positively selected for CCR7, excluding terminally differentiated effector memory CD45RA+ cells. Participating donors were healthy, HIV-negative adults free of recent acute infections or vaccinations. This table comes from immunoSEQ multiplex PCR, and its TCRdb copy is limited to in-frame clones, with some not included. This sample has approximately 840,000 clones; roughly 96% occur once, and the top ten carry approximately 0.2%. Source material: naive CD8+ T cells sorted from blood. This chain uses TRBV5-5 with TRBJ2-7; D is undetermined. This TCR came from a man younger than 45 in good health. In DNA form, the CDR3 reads TGTGCCAGCAGCTTGCCCAGGCCCAGCGAGCAGTACTTC. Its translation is CASSLPRPSEQYF.